Shown below are 20 T cell receptor beta chains from a single sample sequenced in a study of cytomegalovirus exposure and HLA in healthy donors. Amplification used 60 Vbeta primers and 13 Jbeta primers. Libraries were prepared by immunoSEQ multiplex PCR; TCRdb keeps only in-frame clonotypes and omits some of them. Seen here are some 120,000 clones, about 73% observed once, and the top ten hold roughly 6.3%. Material for sequencing was PBMCs. The receptors derive from a woman in her fifties or sixties in good health and CMV-seropositive.

The V call is TRBV10-1, the J call TRBJ1-6, with a possible D match to TRBD1 (5 bases). Germline V CDR1 and CDR2: WNHNN, SYGVQD (reference sequence). The CDR3 runs to 14 residues. Trimming shortened V by 5 bases and J by 7 bases, and 12 bases separated the two germline ends. In DNA form, the CDR3 reads TGCGCCAGCAGTCCGGGGGGGACGAATTCACCCCTCCACTTT. This codes for CASSPGGTNSPLHF.

The chain uses TRBV11-2 and TRBJ1-2; D may be TRBD1 (5 bases). This CDR3 is built from 13 residues. Trimming took off 5 bases at V and 9 bases at J, with 16 bases between the two ends. Per germline, CDR1 SGHAT and CDR2 FQNNGV. The CDR3 bases are TGTGCCAGCAGCCCTACAGGTGTTGAGAGCTACACCTTC. This gives the protein CASSPTGVESYTF.

This clone occurred once. The chain couples TRBV23-1 to TRBJ1-5; 7 positions match TRBD1. TRBV23-1 is an open reading frame whose function is uncertain. Trimming removed 5 bases from V and 6 bases from J; junction bases left unmatched: 7. The CDR3 extends over 14 amino acids. CDR3 loop: CASSKRGHRQPQHF. For the CDR3, the DNA is TGCGCCAGCAGTAAAAGGGGGCATCGTCAGCCCCAGCATTTT.

This chain connects TRBV13 to TRBJ2-5; D not certain. CDR3 length: 15 amino acids. The germline V gene has CDR1 PRHDT and CDR2 FYEKMQ (reference sequence). Deletions cut 2 bases from V and 4 bases from J, with 14 bases between. For the CDR3, the DNA is TGTGCCAGCAGCTTAAGGCTAGACGTCACAGAGACCCAGTACTTC. Translation: CASSLRLDVTETQYF.

J is TRBJ2-5 and V is TRBV4-1; 8 nucleotides agree with TRBD1. Per germline, CDR1 MGHRA and CDR2 YSYEKL. J lost 4 bases, V lost 5 bases, and 9 bases had no gene match. The CDR3 has 15 amino acids. In DNA, the CDR3 is TGCGCCAGCAGCGACCGGGACAGGACATCAGAGACCCAGTACTTC. Translating it yields CASSDRDRTSETQYF.

The chain recombines TRBV30 with TRBJ1-2; D unresolved. This CDR3 comprises 10 residues. Germline V lookup: CDR1 GTSNPN, CDR2 SVGIG (reference sequence). V was pared by 7 bases and J by 4 bases, with 7 bases between. The CDR3 region is CASDFYGYTF. CDR3 coding DNA: TGTGCCTCAGATTTCTATGGCTACACCTTC.

A few counts support this clone. The chain joins TRBV19 to TRBJ2-5; D is unclear. The germline CDR1 and CDR2 sequences are LNHDA and SQIVND (reference sequence). The CDR3 is 14 residues long. With 8 bases removed from V and 5 bases from J, the gap between germline ends came to 18 bases. The CDR3 bases are TGTGCCAGTCGTCAGACTGTCGCGCGGGAGACCCAGTACTTC. Protein sequence: CASRQTVARETQYF.

The chain couples TRBV11-2 to TRBJ2-3, with 10 bases that match TRBD2. Germline CDR1 SGHAT, CDR2 FQNNGV. The CDR3 has 16 amino acids. V gave up 3 bases and J gave up 9 bases; unmatched junction bases: 12. The CDR3 region is CASSFDLAGDGNTQYF. CDR3 nucleotides: TGTGCCAGCAGCTTTGATCTAGCGGGGGACGGTAACACGCAGTATTTT.

This chain joins TRBV19 and TRBJ1-6; D is unclear. V lost 6 bases, J lost 7 bases, and 22 bases lay in between. From germline, CDR1 is LNHDA and CDR2 SQIVND (reference sequence). This CDR3 is 17 amino acids long. The CDR3 bases are TGTGCCAGTAGAAGGTCAGAAGGACTCTCGACGAATTCACCCCTCCACTTT. This sequence encodes CASRRSEGLSTNSPLHF.

V gene TRBV5-4 combines with J gene TRBJ2-7; D ambiguous. V was clipped by 0 bases and J by 3 bases, with 10 bases between them. The germline V gene encodes CDR1 SGHNT and CDR2 YYREEE (reference sequence). This CDR3 comprises 14 residues. Written as DNA, the CDR3 is TGTGCCAGCAGCTTGGAAGCGAATGACTACGAGCAGTACTTC. Amino acid sequence: CASSLEANDYEQYF.

This clone was seen a few times. The V and J genes are TRBV9 and TRBJ2-5; tentative D call: TRBD2 (6 bases). CDR3 length: 16 residues. The germline CDR1 and CDR2 sequences are SGDLS and YYNGEE. V was trimmed by 0 bases and J by 2 bases, leaving 14 bases between them. In DNA form, the CDR3 reads TGTGCCAGCAGCGTAGGCCTCCTAAGCGGGCAAGAGACCCAGTACTTC. This codes for CASSVGLLSGQETQYF.

V is TRBV27 and J is TRBJ2-2; 7 bases are shared with TRBD1. CDR3 length equals 16 residues. V shed 5 bases and J 4 bases; nucleotides not matched to a gene: 10. From germline, CDR1 is MNHEY and CDR2 SMNVEV (reference sequence). CDR3 amino acids: CASSPPQGRATGELFF. The CDR3 region has the DNA TGTGCCAGCAGTCCCCCACAGGGGCGCGCCACCGGGGAGCTGTTTTTT.

This clone was detected only a few times. The CDR3 sequence: CASSLGQGAYYEQYF. CDR3 nucleotide sequence: TGTGCCAGCAGCTTAGGACAGGGGGCTTATTACGAGCAGTACTTC. The J gene is TRBJ2-7, the V gene TRBV7-6, with 10 bases aligning to TRBD1. CDR1 is SGHVS, CDR2 FNYEAQ, per germline. V gave up 1 base and J gave up 4 bases; unmatched junction bases: 4. The length of the CDR3 is 15 residues.

The V call is TRBV6-5, the J call TRBJ2-2, with D possibly matching TRBD1 (6 bases). This CDR3 is 14 amino acids long. CDR1 MNHEY and CDR2 SVGAGI come from the germline V gene. Trimming removed 8 bases from V and 3 bases from J, with 13 bases in between. CDR3 bases: TGTGCCAGCTGGAGGACAGCTTACACCGGGGAGCTGTTTTTT. Translation gives CASWRTAYTGELFF.

V and J are TRBV11-1 and TRBJ2-7, with 11 bases fitting TRBD1. Germline V gene sequence: CDR1 SGHAT, CDR2 FQDESV (reference sequence). V gave up 5 bases and J gave up 2 bases; unmatched junction bases: 5. The CDR3 runs 15 residues. The CDR3 nucleotides read TGTGCCAGCAGCCCTCCGGGACAGGGGGCCTACGAGCAGTACTTC. Translating it yields CASSPPGQGAYEQYF.

This chain connects TRBV5-1 to TRBJ2-7; D ambiguous. The V gene lost 4 bases and the J gene lost 2 bases, with 13 bases spanning the gap. This CDR3 has 14 amino acids. Per the germline V gene, CDR1 is SGHRS and CDR2 is YFSETQ. The CDR3 DNA sequence: TGCGCCAGCAGCGTCCTTGCGTCAACCTACGAGCAGTACTTC. Its protein is CASSVLASTYEQYF.

V is TRBV27 and J is TRBJ2-1, with D perhaps matching TRBD1 (5 bases). The CDR3 has 14 residues. In germline, CDR1 is MNHEY, CDR2 SMNVEV (reference sequence). Trimming took off 6 bases at V and 9 bases at J, with 18 bases between the two ends. The CDR3 is CASRRQLQGTEQFF. The CDR3 region has the DNA TGTGCCAGCAGAAGACAACTTCAGGGTACTGAGCAGTTCTTC.

The chain uses TRBV5-4 and TRBJ1-6; 8 bases are a match to TRBD1. The CDR3 totals 16 residues. J lost 5 bases, V lost 3 bases, and 7 bases had no gene match. Germline CDR1 is SGHNT and CDR2 is YYREEE (reference sequence). The CDR3 DNA sequence: TGTGCCAGCAGCTCGGCCTTGGACAGGGATAATTCACCCCTCCACTTT. This encodes CASSSALDRDNSPLHF.

The gene calls are TRBV9 and TRBJ1-2; the match to TRBD1 covers 8 bases. V dropped 3 bases and J dropped 4; count of bases not matched to a gene: 5. This CDR3 is 14 amino acids long. CDR1 SGDLS and CDR2 YYNGEE come from the germline V gene. The CDR3 loop is CASSDHRGTYGYTF. The DNA of the CDR3 is TGTGCCAGCAGCGACCACAGGGGGACCTATGGCTACACCTTC.

This clone was detected ten times or more. V usage is TRBV6-1 and J usage is TRBJ2-5; 10 bases match TRBD1. The CDR3 has 15 residues. Per germline, CDR1 MNHNS and CDR2 SASEGT. Germline trimming cut 3 bases from V and 4 bases from J; bases unmatched to any gene: 5. CDR3 DNA: TGTGCCAGCAGTGAGGGGGGACAGGGGTCAGAGACCCAGTACTTC. Protein sequence: CASSEGGQGSETQYF.